The 8 T cell receptor beta chains listed next were all sequenced from one sample in a study of T cells after yellow fever vaccination. TCRdb independently ran MiXCR on the 5' RACE reads; one entry per CDR3 protein. The repertoire holds 50,000 or so distinct CDR3 sequences, 7.4% seen once, with around 28% in the top ten. The source was CD8+ T cells sorted from PBMCs, collected less than 18 days after the first yellow fever vaccination. These receptors were taken from a man aged 18 to 30 who received the YFV17D yellow fever vaccine.

This clonotype was seen ten or more times. The gene calls are TRBV20-1 and TRBJ2-1, with D unclear. V dropped 3 bases and J dropped 6 bases, with 12 bases sitting between them. The germline V gene encodes CDR1 DFQATT and CDR2 SNEGSKA (reference sequence). The CDR3 consists of 13 residues. CDR3 protein: CSASRATLNEQFF. CDR3 nucleotide sequence: TGCAGTGCTAGTAGGGCGACCCTCAATGAGCAGTTCTTC.

To note about this clonotype: With a much larger clone just one base away, this may be a read error. This chain links TRBV5-1 with TRBJ2-5, with D perhaps TRBD1 (5 bases). Trimming took off 4 bases at V and 9 bases at J, with 19 bases between the two ends. Germline CDR1 reads SGHRS; CDR2 reads YFSETQ. The CDR3 loop spans 14 amino acids. This CDR3 reads CASSHSGFAEPQYF. CDR3 nucleotides: TGCGCCAGCAGCCATTCAGGGTTTGCGGAGCCCCAGTACTTC.

This clonotype has ten or more counts. This chain joins TRBV21-1 and TRBJ2-2; TRBD1 is the table's D call, not checked against the DNA. TRBV21-1 is deemed a pseudogene. CDR3 length: 15 residues. The CDR3 here is CASSARTGETGELFF. The CDR3 nucleotides read TGTGCCAGCAGCGCTCGGACAGGGGAGACCGGGGAGCTGTTTTTT.

This clonotype was observed many times. This CDR3 reads CSAASGTRGAYEQYV. CDR3 in DNA: TGCAGTGCAGCCTCCGGGACTAGGGGCGCCTACGAGCAGTACGTC. This rearrangement joins TRBV20-1 to TRBJ2-7; 8 bases line up with TRBD2. Germline lookup yields CDR1 DFQATT and CDR2 SNEGSKA (reference sequence). The CDR3 totals 15 residues. V shed 6 bases and J 2 bases; nucleotides not matched to a gene: 12.

Relative to its sample, this clonotype is medium-sized (0.01 to 0.1%). The CDR3 coding sequence is TGTGCCAGCAGTTACAGCGGGGGGGGGGAGACCCAGTACTTC. It codes for CASSYSGGGETQYF. J is TRBJ2-5 and V is TRBV6-5, with 10 bases fitting TRBD2. The CDR3 is made up of 14 amino acids. V lost 2 bases, J lost 5 bases, and 2 bases stayed unmatched. Germline CDR1 reads MNHEY; CDR2 reads SVGAGI.

The rearrangement joins TRBV20-1 to TRBJ1-1; no definite D call. The germline V gene encodes CDR1 DFQATT and CDR2 SNEGSKA (reference sequence). V gave up 0 bases and J gave up 1 base, with 12 bases separating them. The CDR3 has 15 residues. The DNA for the CDR3 is TGCAGTGCTAGAGATCCCAGGCCTACGAACACTGAAGCTTTCTTT. It encodes CSARDPRPTNTEAFF.

This clonotype was seen ten or more times. The chain uses TRBV5-5 and TRBJ1-1; a possible D gene is TRBD1 (6 bases). The CDR3 is 15 residues long. Germline V gene sequence: CDR1 SGHKS, CDR2 YYEKEE (reference sequence). Trimming removed 6 bases from V and 3 bases from J, with 18 bases in between. The CDR3 nucleotides are TGTGCCAGCAAGTTGGATTGGGGGCTGGACACTGAAGCTTTCTTT. Its translation is CASKLDWGLDTEAFF.

Ten or more counts support this clonotype. The genes are TRBV4-3 and TRBJ2-2; TRBD1 matches at 9 bases. The CDR3 is made up of 15 amino acids. Germline assignment: CDR1 LGHNA and CDR2 YSLEER. Germline trimming cut 1 base from V and 6 bases from J; bases unmatched to any gene: 3. This CDR3 reads CASSQADRGAGELFF. The CDR3 coding sequence is TGCGCCAGCAGCCAAGCGGACAGGGGTGCCGGGGAGCTGTTTTTT.